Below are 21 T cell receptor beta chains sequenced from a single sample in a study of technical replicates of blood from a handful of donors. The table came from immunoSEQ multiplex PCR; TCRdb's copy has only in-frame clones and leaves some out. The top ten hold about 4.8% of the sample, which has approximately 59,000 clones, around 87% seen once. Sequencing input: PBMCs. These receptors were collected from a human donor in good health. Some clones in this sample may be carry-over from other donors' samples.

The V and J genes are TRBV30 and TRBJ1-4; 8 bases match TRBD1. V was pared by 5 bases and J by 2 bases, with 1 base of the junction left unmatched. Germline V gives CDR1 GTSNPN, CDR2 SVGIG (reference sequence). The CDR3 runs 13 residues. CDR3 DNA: TGTGCCTGGCAGGGGGCGACTAATGAAAAACTGTTTTTT. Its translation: CAWQGATNEKLFF.

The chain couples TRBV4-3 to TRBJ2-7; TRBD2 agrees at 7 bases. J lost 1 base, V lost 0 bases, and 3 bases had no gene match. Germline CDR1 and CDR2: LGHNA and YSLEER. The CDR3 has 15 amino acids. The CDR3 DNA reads TGCGCCAGCAGCCAAGATACCGGGGGGTCCTACGAGCAGTACTTC. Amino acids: CASSQDTGGSYEQYF.

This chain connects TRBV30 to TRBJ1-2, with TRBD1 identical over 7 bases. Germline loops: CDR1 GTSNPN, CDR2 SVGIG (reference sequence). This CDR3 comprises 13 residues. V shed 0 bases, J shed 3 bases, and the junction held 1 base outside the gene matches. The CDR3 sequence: CAWSVQGDYGYTF. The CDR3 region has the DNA TGTGCCTGGAGTGTCCAGGGGGACTATGGCTACACCTTC.

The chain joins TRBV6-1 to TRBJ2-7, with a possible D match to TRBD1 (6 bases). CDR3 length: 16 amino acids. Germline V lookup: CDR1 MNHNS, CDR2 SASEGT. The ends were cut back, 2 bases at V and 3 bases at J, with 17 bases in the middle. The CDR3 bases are TGTGCCAGCAGTGAAAGTGGGTCCAGGGGTAACTACGAGCAGTACTTC. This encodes CASSESGSRGNYEQYF.

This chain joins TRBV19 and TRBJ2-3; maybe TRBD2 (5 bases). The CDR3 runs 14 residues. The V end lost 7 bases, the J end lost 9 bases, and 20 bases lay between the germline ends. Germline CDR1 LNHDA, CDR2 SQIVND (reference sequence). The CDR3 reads CASTPSTTSGTQYF. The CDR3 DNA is TGTGCCAGTACCCCCTCGACTACCAGTGGAACGCAGTATTTT.

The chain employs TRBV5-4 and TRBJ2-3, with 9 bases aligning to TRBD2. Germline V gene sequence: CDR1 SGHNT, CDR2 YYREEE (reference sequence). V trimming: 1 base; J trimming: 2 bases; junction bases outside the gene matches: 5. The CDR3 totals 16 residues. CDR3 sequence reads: CASSLKAGGVTDTQYF. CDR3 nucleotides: TGTGCCAGCAGCTTGAAAGCGGGAGGTGTCACAGATACGCAGTATTTT. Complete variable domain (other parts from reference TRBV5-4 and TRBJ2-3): ETGVTQSPTHLIKTRGQQVTLRCSSQSGHNTVSWYQQALGQGPQFIFQYYREEENGRGNFPPRFSGLQFPNYSSELNVNALELDDSALYLCASSLKAGGVTDTQYFGPGTRLTVL.

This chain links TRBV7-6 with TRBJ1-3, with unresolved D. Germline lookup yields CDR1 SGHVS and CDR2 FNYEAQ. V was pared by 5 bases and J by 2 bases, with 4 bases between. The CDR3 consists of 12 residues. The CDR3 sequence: CASSLTGNTIYF. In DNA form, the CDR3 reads TGTGCCAGCAGCCTTACTGGAAACACCATATATTTT. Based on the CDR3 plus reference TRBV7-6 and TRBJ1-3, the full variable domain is GAGVSQSPRYKVTKRGQDVALRCDPISGHVSLYWYRQALGQGPEFLTYFNYEAQQDKSGLPNDRFSAERPEGSISTLTIQRTEQRDSAMYRCASSLTGNTIYFGEGSWLTVV.

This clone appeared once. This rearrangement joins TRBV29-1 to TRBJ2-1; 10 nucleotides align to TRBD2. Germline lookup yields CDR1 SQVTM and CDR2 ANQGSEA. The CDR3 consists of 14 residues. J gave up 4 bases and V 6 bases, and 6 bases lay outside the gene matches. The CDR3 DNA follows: TGCAGCGTATCTAGCGGGGGACAATACAATGAGCAGTTCTTC. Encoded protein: CSVSSGGQYNEQFF.

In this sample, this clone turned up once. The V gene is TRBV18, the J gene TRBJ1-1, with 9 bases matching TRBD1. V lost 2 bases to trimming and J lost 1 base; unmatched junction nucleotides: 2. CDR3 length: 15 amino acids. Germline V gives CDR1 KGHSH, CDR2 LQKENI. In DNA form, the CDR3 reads TGTGCCAGCTCACCAGGACAGGGGACGAACACTGAAGCTTTCTTT. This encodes CASSPGQGTNTEAFF.

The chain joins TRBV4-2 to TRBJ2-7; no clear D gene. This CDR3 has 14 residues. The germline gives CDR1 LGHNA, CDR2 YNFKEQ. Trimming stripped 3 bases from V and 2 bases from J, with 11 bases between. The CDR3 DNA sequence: TGTGCCAGCAGCCAGGAGCTCGTGGCCTACGAGCAGTACTTC. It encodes CASSQELVAYEQYF.

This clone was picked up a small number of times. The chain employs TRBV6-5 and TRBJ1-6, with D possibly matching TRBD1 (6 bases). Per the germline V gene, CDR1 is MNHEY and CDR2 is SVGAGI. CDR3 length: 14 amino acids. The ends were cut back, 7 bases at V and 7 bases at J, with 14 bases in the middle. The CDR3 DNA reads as TGTGCCAGCATGGGGGCCGGGGGGAATTCACCCCTCCACTTT. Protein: CASMGAGGNSPLHF.

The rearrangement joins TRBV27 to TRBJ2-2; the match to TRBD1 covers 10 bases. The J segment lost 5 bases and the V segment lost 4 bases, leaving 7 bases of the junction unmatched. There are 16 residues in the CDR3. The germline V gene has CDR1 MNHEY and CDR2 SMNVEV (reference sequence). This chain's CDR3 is CASSSYDRGLTGELFF. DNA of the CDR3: TGTGCCAGCAGTTCCTACGACAGGGGGCTTACCGGGGAGCTGTTTTTT.

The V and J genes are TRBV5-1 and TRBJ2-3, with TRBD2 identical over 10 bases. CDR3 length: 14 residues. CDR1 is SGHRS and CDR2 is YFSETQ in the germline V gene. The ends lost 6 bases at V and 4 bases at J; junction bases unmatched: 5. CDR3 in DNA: TGCGCCAGCACCCCTAGCGGGAGTGCAGATACGCAGTATTTT. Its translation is CASTPSGSADTQYF.

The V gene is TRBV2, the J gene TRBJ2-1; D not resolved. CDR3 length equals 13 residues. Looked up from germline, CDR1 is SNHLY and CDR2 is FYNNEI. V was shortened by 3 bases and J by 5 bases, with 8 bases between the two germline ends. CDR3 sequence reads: CASSDIRNNEQFF. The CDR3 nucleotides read TGTGCCAGCAGTGACATCAGGAACAATGAGCAGTTCTTC.

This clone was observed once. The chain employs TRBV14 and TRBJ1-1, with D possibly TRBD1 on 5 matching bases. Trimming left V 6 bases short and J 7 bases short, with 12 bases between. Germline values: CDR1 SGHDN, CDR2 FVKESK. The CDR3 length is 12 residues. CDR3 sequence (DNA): TGTGCCAGCAGTCTAATCCAGGGTGAAGCTTTCTTT. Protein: CASSLIQGEAFF.

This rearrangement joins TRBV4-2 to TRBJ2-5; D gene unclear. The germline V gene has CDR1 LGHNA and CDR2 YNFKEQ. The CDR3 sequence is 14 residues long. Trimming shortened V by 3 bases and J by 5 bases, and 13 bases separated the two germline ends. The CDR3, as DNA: TGTGCCAGCAGCCACTTTGGCTCGGAGGAGACCCAGTACTTC. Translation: CASSHFGSEETQYF.

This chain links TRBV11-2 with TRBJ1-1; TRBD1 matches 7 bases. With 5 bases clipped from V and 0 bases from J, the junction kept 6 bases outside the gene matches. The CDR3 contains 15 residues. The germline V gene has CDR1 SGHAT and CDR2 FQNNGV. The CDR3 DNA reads TGTGCCAGCAGCGTTAGGGACAGAGTGAACACTGAAGCTTTCTTT. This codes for CASSVRDRVNTEAFF. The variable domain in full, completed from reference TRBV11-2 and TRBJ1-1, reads EAGVAQSPRYKIIEKRQSVAFWCNPISGHATLYWYQQILGQGPKLLIQFQNNGVVDDSQLPKDRFSAERLKGVDSTLKIQPAKLEDSAVYLCASSVRDRVNTEAFFGQGTRLTVV.

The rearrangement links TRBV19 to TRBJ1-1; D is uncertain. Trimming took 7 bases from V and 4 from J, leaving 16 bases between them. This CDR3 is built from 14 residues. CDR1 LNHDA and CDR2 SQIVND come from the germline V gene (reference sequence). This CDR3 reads CASTSGRESTEAFF. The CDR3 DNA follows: TGTGCCAGTACCTCCGGACGGGAGAGCACTGAAGCTTTCTTT.

The CDR3: CASSPDVSGEQYF. CDR3 sequence (DNA): TGTGCCAGCTCACCCGACGTCTCCGGGGAGCAGTACTTC. J is TRBJ2-7 and V is TRBV18; no firm D call. The CDR3 has 13 amino acids. V was trimmed by 3 bases and J by 7 bases, leaving 13 bases between them. The V gene's germline CDR1 is KGHSH and CDR2 LQKENI.

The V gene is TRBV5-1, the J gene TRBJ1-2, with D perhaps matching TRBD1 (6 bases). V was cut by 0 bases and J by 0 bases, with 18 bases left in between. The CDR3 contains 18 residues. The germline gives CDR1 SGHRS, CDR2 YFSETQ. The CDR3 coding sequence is TGCGCCAGCAGCTTGGTTGGGGGGGCTCTCGGAGCTAACTATGGCTACACCTTC. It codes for CASSLVGGALGANYGYTF.

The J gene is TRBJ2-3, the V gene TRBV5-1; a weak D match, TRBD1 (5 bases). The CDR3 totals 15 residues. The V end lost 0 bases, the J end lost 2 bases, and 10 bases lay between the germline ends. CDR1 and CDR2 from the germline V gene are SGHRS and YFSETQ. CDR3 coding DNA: TGCGCCAGCAGCTTGGCGGTGACAGTCACAGATACGCAGTATTTT. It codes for CASSLAVTVTDTQYF.